Described below is a single T cell receptor beta chain sequence and its context. As yet, its antigen is unknown. This sample is drawn from a study of chemoradiotherapy in HPV16-positive cancers. Study details: Candidate HPV-specific T-cell clones and common TCR motifs came from functional assays in a couple of HPV16-positive patients.

Regarding the study as a whole: In HPV16-positive patients, HPV-responsive T-cell expansion tracked better recurrence-free survival. During treatment, candidate HPV-specific clones and E7-related motifs expanded in tumor.

Repeated repertoire sampling spanned the course of chemoradiotherapy. Using immunoSEQ multiplex PCR, the repertoire was profiled, and TCRdb retains in-frame clones only, with some absent. The repertoire includes just under 40,000 clones, approximately 73% of them detected once, and around 5.2% sits in the top ten. The germline V and J ends were trimmed by 5 bases and 9 bases, with 16 bases remaining between them. Germline lookup yields CDR1 SGHNT and CDR2 YENEEA. The CDR3 extends over 13 amino acids. The receptor's source is a human donor with HPV-associated anogenital cancer. This material consisted of blood, taken from a patient who underwent chemoradiotherapy. This rearrangement joins TRBV11-3 to TRBJ2-5; D gene ambiguous. The CDR3 nucleotides are TGTGCCAGCAGCCCCAAAACGGGTGCAGCCCAGTACTTC. The encoded protein is CASSPKTGAAQYF.